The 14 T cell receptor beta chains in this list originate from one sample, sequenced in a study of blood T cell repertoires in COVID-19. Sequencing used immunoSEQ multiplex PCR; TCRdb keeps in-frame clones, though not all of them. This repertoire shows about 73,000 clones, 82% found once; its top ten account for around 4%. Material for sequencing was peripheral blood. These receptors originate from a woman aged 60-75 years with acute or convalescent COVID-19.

In nucleotides, the CDR3 is TGTGCCAGCACCCGACAGGACATAAACACTGAAGCTTTCTTT. It yields the protein CASTRQDINTEAFF. The chain has TRBV28 and TRBJ1-1, with D tentatively TRBD1 (6 bases). CDR1 is MDHEN, CDR2 SYDVKM, per germline. This CDR3 region has 14 residues. Trimming removed 7 bases from V and 2 bases from J, with 14 bases in between.

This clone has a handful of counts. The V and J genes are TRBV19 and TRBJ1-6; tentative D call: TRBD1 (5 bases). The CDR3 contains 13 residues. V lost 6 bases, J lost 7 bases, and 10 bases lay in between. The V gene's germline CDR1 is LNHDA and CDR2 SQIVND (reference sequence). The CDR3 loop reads CASSRDRNSPLHF. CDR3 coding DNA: TGTGCCAGTAGCCGCGACAGAAATTCACCCCTCCACTTT.

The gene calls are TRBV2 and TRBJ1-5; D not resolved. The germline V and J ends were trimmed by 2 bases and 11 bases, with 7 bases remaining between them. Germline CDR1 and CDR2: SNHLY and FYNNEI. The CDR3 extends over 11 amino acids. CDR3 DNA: TGTGCCAGCAGTGAACGACAAACCCAGCATTTT. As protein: CASSERQTQHF.

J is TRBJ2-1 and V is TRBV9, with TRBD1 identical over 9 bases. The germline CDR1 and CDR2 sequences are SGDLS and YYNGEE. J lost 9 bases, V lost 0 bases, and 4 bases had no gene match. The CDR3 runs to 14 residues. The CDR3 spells CASSVATTGGEQFF. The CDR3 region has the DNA TGTGCCAGCAGCGTAGCTACGACAGGGGGTGAGCAGTTCTTC.

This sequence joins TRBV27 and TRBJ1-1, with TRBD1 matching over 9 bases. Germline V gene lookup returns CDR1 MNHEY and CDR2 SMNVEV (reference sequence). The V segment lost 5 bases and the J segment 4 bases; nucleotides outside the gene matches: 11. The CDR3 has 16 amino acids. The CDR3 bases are TGTGCCAGCAGTCGCCCGGACAGGGGACGGGGCACTGAAGCTTTCTTT. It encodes CASSRPDRGRGTEAFF.

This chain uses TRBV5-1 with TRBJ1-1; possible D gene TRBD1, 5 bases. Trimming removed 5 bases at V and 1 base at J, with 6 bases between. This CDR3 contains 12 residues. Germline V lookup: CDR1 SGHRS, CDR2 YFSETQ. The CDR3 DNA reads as TGCGCCAGCAGTCAGGGGAACACTGAAGCTTTCTTT. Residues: CASSQGNTEAFF.

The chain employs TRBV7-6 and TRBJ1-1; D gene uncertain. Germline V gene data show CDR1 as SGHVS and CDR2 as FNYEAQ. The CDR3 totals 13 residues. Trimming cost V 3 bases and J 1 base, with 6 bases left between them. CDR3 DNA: TGTGCCAGCAGCTTTGCGCGGAACACTGAAGCTTTCTTT. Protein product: CASSFARNTEAFF. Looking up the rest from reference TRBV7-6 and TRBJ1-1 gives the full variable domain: GAGVSQSPRYKVTKRGQDVALRCDPISGHVSLYWYRQALGQGPEFLTYFNYEAQQDKSGLPNDRFSAERPEGSISTLTIQRTEQRDSAMYRCASSFARNTEAFFGQGTRLTVV.

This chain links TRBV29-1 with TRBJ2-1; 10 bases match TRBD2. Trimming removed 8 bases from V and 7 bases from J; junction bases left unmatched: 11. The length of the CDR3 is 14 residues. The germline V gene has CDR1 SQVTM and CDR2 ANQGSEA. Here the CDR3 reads CSPRLAGEGNEQFF. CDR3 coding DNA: TGCAGCCCAAGACTAGCGGGTGAAGGGAATGAGCAGTTCTTC.

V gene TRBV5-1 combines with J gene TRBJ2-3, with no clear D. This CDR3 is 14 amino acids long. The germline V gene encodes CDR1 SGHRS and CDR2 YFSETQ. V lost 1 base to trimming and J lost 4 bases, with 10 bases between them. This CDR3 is CASSLSGRPDTQYF. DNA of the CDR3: TGCGCCAGCAGCTTGTCGGGTAGACCAGATACGCAGTATTTT.

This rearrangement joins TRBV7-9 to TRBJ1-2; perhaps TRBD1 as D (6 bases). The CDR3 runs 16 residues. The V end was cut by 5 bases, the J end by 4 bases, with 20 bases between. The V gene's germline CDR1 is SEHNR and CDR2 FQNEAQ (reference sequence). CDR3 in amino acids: CASSPRRGASSYGYTF. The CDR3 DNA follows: TGTGCCAGCAGCCCACGCCGGGGGGCTTCCAGCTATGGCTACACCTTC.

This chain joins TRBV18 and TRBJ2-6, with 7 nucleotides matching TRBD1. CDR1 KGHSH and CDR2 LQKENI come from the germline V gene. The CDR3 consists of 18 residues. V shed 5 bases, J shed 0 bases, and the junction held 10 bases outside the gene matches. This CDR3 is CASSKRDSTISGANVLTF. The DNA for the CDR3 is TGTGCCAGCTCAAAAAGGGACAGCACCATCTCTGGGGCCAACGTCCTGACTTTC. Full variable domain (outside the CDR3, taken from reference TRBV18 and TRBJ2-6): NAGVMQNPRHLVRRRGQEARLRCSPMKGHSHVYWYRQLPEEGLKFMVYLQKENIIDESGMPKERFSAEFPKEGPSILRIQQVVRGDSAAYFCASSKRDSTISGANVLTFGAGSRLTVL.

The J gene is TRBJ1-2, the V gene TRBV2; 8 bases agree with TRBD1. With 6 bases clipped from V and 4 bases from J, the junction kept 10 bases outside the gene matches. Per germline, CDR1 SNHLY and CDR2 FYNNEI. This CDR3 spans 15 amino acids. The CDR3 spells CASRLSGQGVYGYTF. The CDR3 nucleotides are TGTGCCAGCAGGTTATCCGGACAGGGCGTCTATGGCTACACCTTC.

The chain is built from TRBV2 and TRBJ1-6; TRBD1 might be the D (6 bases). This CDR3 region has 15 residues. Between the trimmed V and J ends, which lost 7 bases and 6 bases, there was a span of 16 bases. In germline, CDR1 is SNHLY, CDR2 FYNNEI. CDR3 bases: TGTGCCAGCAATACTGTACAGGGCGGTAATTCACCCCTCCACTTT. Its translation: CASNTVQGGNSPLHF.

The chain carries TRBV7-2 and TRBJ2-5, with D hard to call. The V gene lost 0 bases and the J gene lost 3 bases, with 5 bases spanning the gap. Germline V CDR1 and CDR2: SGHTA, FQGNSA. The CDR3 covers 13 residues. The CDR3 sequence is CASSLASEETQYF. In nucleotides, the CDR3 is TGTGCCAGCAGCTTAGCGTCAGAAGAGACCCAGTACTTC.